The rows below give T cell receptor beta chains drawn from one sample of a study of identifying expanded T cells in peripheral blood. Using immunoSEQ multiplex PCR, the repertoire was profiled, and TCRdb retains in-frame clones only, with some absent. The data hold 70,000 to 100,000 clones, with around 90% observed a single time. The specimen was blood. These TCRs come from a person aged 18 to 75 in good health. Each CDR3 is given with its conserved first and last residue. Fields, in order: clone size, V gene, J gene, D gene, CDR3 DNA, CDR3 protein. The D gene is left open where the match is weak. Rows give clone size only sometimes, using once, few, many, or a class for an expanded clone.

abundance: -; v_gene: TRBV15; j_gene: TRBJ2-5; d_gene: TRBD1; CDR3nt: TGTGCCACCAGCAGTCCGAACAGGGGCCAAGAGACCCAGTACTTC; CDR3aa: CATSSPNRGQETQYF
abundance: once; v_gene: TRBV11-2; j_gene: TRBJ1-1; d_gene: -; CDR3nt: TGTGCCAGCAGCTTTATTGGCACTGAAGCTTTCTTT; CDR3aa: CASSFIGTEAFF
abundance: once; v_gene: TRBV6-5; j_gene: TRBJ2-7; d_gene: TRBD1; CDR3nt: TGTGCCAGCAGTCACCGGGACAGGGGATACGAGCAGTACTTC; CDR3aa: CASSHRDRGYEQYF
abundance: -; v_gene: TRBV13; j_gene: TRBJ2-7; d_gene: -; CDR3nt: TGTGCCAGCAGCTTTGGGACCTACTACGAGCAGTACTTC; CDR3aa: CASSFGTYYEQYF
abundance: once; v_gene: TRBV5-4; j_gene: TRBJ1-1; d_gene: -; CDR3nt: TGTGCCAGCAGCCTGGGGGGGAGGGCATTGGGGCCGAACACTGAAGCTTTCTTT; CDR3aa: CASSLGGRALGPNTEAFF
abundance: -; v_gene: TRBV6-5; j_gene: TRBJ2-7; d_gene: -; CDR3nt: TGTGCCAGCAGTTACTCGTCGCGAGGCCCCTACGAGCAGTACTTC; CDR3aa: CASSYSSRGPYEQYF
abundance: once; v_gene: TRBV6-6; j_gene: TRBJ2-5; d_gene: TRBD2; CDR3nt: TGTGCCAGCAGTTACCCGCCTAGCGGGGGTCGTTCGACCCAGTACTTC; CDR3aa: CASSYPPSGGRSTQYF
abundance: -; v_gene: TRBV4-1; j_gene: TRBJ2-1; d_gene: TRBD2; CDR3nt: TGCGCCAGCAGCCAAGATGACCTAGCGGGGTACAATGAGCAGTTCTTC; CDR3aa: CASSQDDLAGYNEQFF
abundance: -; v_gene: TRBV7-9; j_gene: TRBJ2-7; d_gene: -; CDR3nt: TGTGCCAGCAGCGCACGGACCCTCTACGAGCAGTACTTC; CDR3aa: CASSARTLYEQYF
abundance: few; v_gene: TRBV6-1; j_gene: TRBJ2-1; d_gene: -; CDR3nt: TGTGCCAGCAGTGAGCTCAGCTTGAGCTCCTACAATGAGCAGTTCTTC; CDR3aa: CASSELSLSSYNEQFF
abundance: -; v_gene: TRBV29-1; j_gene: TRBJ2-6; d_gene: TRBD1; CDR3nt: TGCAGCGTGGGAGACAGGGTGTCTGGGGCCAACGTCCTGACTTTC; CDR3aa: CSVGDRVSGANVLTF
abundance: -; v_gene: TRBV14; j_gene: TRBJ1-4; d_gene: -; CDR3nt: TGTGCCAGCAGCCCCCTCGGCCTTGCTAATGAAAAACTGTTTTTT; CDR3aa: CASSPLGLANEKLFF
abundance: -; v_gene: TRBV19; j_gene: TRBJ2-7; d_gene: TRBD2; CDR3nt: TGTGCCAGTAGTCCGGGAGGGTCAGAGATCATCTACGAGCAGTACTTC; CDR3aa: CASSPGGSEIIYEQYF
abundance: -; v_gene: TRBV4-2; j_gene: TRBJ1-3; d_gene: TRBD1; CDR3nt: TGTGCCAGCAGTCCCGACAGGGCTACTGGAAACACCATATATTTT; CDR3aa: CASSPDRATGNTIYF
abundance: -; v_gene: TRBV20-1; j_gene: TRBJ2-5; d_gene: -; CDR3nt: TGCAGTGCTCCCGTTGAGAGGACCCAGTACTTC; CDR3aa: CSAPVERTQYF
abundance: -; v_gene: TRBV19; j_gene: TRBJ2-7; d_gene: -; CDR3nt: TGTGCCAGTAGTTTTGGGGGAGCCTACGAGCAGTACTTC; CDR3aa: CASSFGGAYEQYF
abundance: -; v_gene: TRBV6-4; j_gene: TRBJ2-3; d_gene: TRBD1; CDR3nt: TGTGCCAGCAGTAACGGACAGGGGAGCACAGATACGCAGTATTTT; CDR3aa: CASSNGQGSTDTQYF
abundance: -; v_gene: TRBV28; j_gene: TRBJ2-2; d_gene: TRBD1; CDR3nt: TGTGCCAGCAGGACAGGGAGGAACACCGGGGAGCTGTTTTTT; CDR3aa: CASRTGRNTGELFF
abundance: -; v_gene: TRBV15; j_gene: TRBJ1-2; d_gene: -; CDR3nt: TGTGCCACCAGCAGAGCCGGGGACGGAGCTAACTATGGCTACACCTTC; CDR3aa: CATSRAGDGANYGYTF
abundance: -; v_gene: TRBV30; j_gene: TRBJ1-1; d_gene: TRBD1; CDR3nt: TGTGCCTGGAGAGATAAGGACAGGGGAAACACTGAAGCTTTCTTT; CDR3aa: CAWRDKDRGNTEAFF
abundance: -; v_gene: TRBV27; j_gene: TRBJ2-1; d_gene: -; CDR3nt: TGTGCCAGCAGTTTCGGGATGAGGGGGACTACTTACAATGAGCAGTTCTTC; CDR3aa: CASSFGMRGTTYNEQFF
abundance: -; v_gene: TRBV5-4; j_gene: TRBJ2-5; d_gene: -; CDR3nt: TGTGCCAGCAGCTTGGGAGCATCGCAAGAGACCCAGTACTTC; CDR3aa: CASSLGASQETQYF
abundance: -; v_gene: TRBV2; j_gene: TRBJ2-2; d_gene: -; CDR3nt: TGTGCCAGCAGTTATTCCGGGGAGCTGTTTTTT; CDR3aa: CASSYSGELFF
abundance: -; v_gene: TRBV18; j_gene: TRBJ2-5; d_gene: -; CDR3nt: TGTGCCAGCTCACCTACTTCGGGGGACCCTGGAGAGACCCAGTACTTC; CDR3aa: CASSPTSGDPGETQYF
abundance: -; v_gene: TRBV7-9; j_gene: TRBJ2-5; d_gene: -; CDR3nt: TGTGCCAGCAGCCAAGTCCCCTTGGGGTACCAAGAGACCCAGTACTTC; CDR3aa: CASSQVPLGYQETQYF
abundance: -; v_gene: TRBV6-5; j_gene: TRBJ2-1; d_gene: -; CDR3nt: TGTGCCAGCACGCGGGGTGGATACAATGAGCAGTTCTTC; CDR3aa: CASTRGGYNEQFF
abundance: -; v_gene: TRBV30; j_gene: TRBJ1-2; d_gene: -; CDR3nt: TGTGCCTGGAGTGTAATCGGGACAACCTATGGCTACACCTTC; CDR3aa: CAWSVIGTTYGYTF
abundance: -; v_gene: TRBV19; j_gene: TRBJ1-5; d_gene: -; CDR3nt: TGTGCCAGTAGTATTAAAGGCACTAGCAATCAGCCCCAGCATTTT; CDR3aa: CASSIKGTSNQPQHF
abundance: -; v_gene: TRBV9; j_gene: TRBJ1-1; d_gene: -; CDR3nt: TGTGCCAGCAGCGTAGGTGACTCGGGGATGAACACTGAAGCTTTCTTT; CDR3aa: CASSVGDSGMNTEAFF
abundance: -; v_gene: TRBV7-2; j_gene: TRBJ2-1; d_gene: TRBD2; CDR3nt: TGTGCCAGCAGCTTAGTGGCGGGGGGCGATCGGGAGCAGTTCTTC; CDR3aa: CASSLVAGGDREQFF
abundance: -; v_gene: TRBV10-3; j_gene: TRBJ2-1; d_gene: TRBD2; CDR3nt: TGTGCCACCATCCCAACTAGCGGGGGGAACAATGAGCAGTTCTTC; CDR3aa: CATIPTSGGNNEQFF
abundance: -; v_gene: TRBV4-2; j_gene: TRBJ2-2; d_gene: -; CDR3nt: TGTGCCAGCAGCCAAGATGCGAACACCGGGGAGCTGTTTTTT; CDR3aa: CASSQDANTGELFF
abundance: -; v_gene: TRBV7-9; j_gene: TRBJ2-4; d_gene: -; CDR3nt: TGTGCCAGCAGCTTAGAGGGCGGGGACATTCAGTACTTC; CDR3aa: CASSLEGGDIQYF
abundance: once; v_gene: TRBV7-9; j_gene: TRBJ2-7; d_gene: -; CDR3nt: TGTGCCAGCAGCTCGCCGGGGGTGATTTACGAGCAGTACTTC; CDR3aa: CASSSPGVIYEQYF
abundance: -; v_gene: TRBV6-1; j_gene: TRBJ2-5; d_gene: TRBD1; CDR3nt: TGTGCCAGCAGTGCAGGACAGGGGGCTCTCGGGGAGACCCAGTACTTC; CDR3aa: CASSAGQGALGETQYF
abundance: -; v_gene: TRBV7-2; j_gene: TRBJ2-2; d_gene: -; CDR3nt: TGTGCCAGCAGCTTCGGGACTGCCGCTGGGGAGCTGTTTTTT; CDR3aa: CASSFGTAAGELFF
abundance: -; v_gene: TRBV10-3; j_gene: TRBJ2-7; d_gene: -; CDR3nt: TGTGCCACCGCGCTGGCAGGTTACGAGCAGTACTTC; CDR3aa: CATALAGYEQYF